This T cell receptor beta chain was recovered during a study of response to subunit inactivated influenza vaccine (dated by TCRdb to the late 2010s). Regarding the complete study: The study used deep quantitative T cell receptor repertoire profiling to track responses to a trivalent subunit inactivated influenza vaccine.

This clonotype has a handful of counts. Its antigen is not yet known. Base-call qualities are not available, and no considerably larger clone is one nucleotide away. Library preparation employed RT-PCR. The listed sequencing device is Illumina HiSeq 2500. Using fastp trimming at Q25 and MiXCR clonotype assembly, TCRdb reanalyzed the public sequencing data and kept in-frame beta chains. Merged by CDR3 protein, the rows form single entries marked with the most common genes and DNA. This sample lists around 500,000 distinct CDR3 sequences; roughly 11% were detected once. Of the sample, about an eighth is held by the ten largest clones. Per the publication, the time point label means: approximately 47 days after influenza vaccine administration. Overall results and qualifications from the work: The authors suggested that each seasonal influenza vaccination may recruit only a limited number of new T cells.

Sequenced material: PBMCs from blood, taken around seven weeks after vaccination. This TCR was sampled from a man in his fifties or sixties who received an inactivated influenza vaccine. Donor details come from another sample of the same person, matched by shared clones.

The CDR3 region has the sequence CAITQDRGFNEQYF. The nucleotides read TGTGCCATCACGCAGGACAGGGGGTTCAACGAGCAGTACTTC. This receptor chain uses TRBV10-3 and TRBJ2-7; TRBD1 aligns with 10 central bases. The CDR3 runs 14 amino acids, cysteine and phenylalanine included. The only DNA kept is the CDR3, 42 bases in frame from the first base. The germline V gene yields ENHRY for CDR1 and SYGVKD for CDR2. Relative to germline, V is missing 7 bases and J is missing 5 bases, with 8 bases of the junction outside any gene match.